The clone carrying this T cell receptor beta chain came up a few times. Individual cDNA molecules received unique molecular identifiers. MiXCR, run by TCRdb on the 5' RACE reads, gives a single entry per CDR3 protein. The table records more than 70,000 distinct CDR3 sequences, around 11% of them present only once. The sample belongs to a study of early T cells in non-severe SARS-CoV-2 infection. This CDR3 spans 16 amino acids. Germline V gene lookup returns CDR1 MNHEY and CDR2 SVGEGT. V lost 0 bases, J lost 6 bases, and 17 bases lay in between. The sequence was obtained from an adult who was a healthcare worker with PCR-confirmed SARS-CoV-2 infection or an uninfected control (not recorded which). The starting material was whole blood, obtained at baseline. The V gene is TRBV6-2 or TRBV6-3, the J gene TRBJ1-2; D unclear. The CDR3 is CASSYSPWTRTHGYTF. CDR3 DNA: TGTGCCAGCAGTTACTCCCCTTGGACCCGCACGCATGGCTACACCTTC.